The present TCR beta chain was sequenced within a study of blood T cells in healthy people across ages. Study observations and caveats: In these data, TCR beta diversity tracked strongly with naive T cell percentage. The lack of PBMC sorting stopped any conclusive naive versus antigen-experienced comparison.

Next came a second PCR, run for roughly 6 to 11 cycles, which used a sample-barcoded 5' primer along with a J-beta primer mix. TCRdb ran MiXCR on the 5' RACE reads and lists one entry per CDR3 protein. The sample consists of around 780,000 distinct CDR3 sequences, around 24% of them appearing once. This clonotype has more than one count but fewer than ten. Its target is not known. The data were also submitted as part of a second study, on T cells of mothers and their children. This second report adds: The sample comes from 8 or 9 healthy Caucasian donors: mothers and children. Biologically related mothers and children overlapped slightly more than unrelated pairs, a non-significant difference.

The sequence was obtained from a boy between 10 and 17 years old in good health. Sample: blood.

CDR3 sequence reads: CASSAGTGDRWPRYLYGYTF. CDR3 coding DNA: TGTGCCAGCAGCGCCGGGACAGGGGATCGGTGGCCCAGATACCTCTATGGCTACACCTTC. The chain recombines TRBV11-1 with TRBJ1-2; TRBD1 aligns across 10 bases. This CDR3 contains 20 residues. V lost 5 bases, J lost 4 bases, and 22 bases stayed unmatched. The germline V gene has CDR1 SGHAT and CDR2 FQDESV (reference sequence).